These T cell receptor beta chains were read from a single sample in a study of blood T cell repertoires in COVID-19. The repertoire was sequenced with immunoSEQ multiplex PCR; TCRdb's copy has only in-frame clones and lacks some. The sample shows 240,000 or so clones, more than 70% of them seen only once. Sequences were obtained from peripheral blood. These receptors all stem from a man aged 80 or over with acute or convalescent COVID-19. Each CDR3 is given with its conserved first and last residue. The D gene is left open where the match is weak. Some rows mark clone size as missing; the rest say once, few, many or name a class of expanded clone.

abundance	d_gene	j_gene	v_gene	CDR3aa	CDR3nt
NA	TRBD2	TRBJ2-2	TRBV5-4	CASSLGTSGTGELFF	TGTGCCAGCAGCTTAGGGACTAGCGGGACCGGGGAGCTGTTTTTT
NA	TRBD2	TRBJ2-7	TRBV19	CASSMITFGTSGIPDIYEQYF	TGTGCCAGTAGTATGATAACGTTCGGGACTAGCGGGATCCCGGATATATACGAGCAGTACTTC
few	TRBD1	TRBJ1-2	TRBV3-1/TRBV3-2	CASSQRRTGEGGYTF	TGTGCCAGCAGCCAACGAAGGACAGGGGAGGGTGGCTACACCTTC
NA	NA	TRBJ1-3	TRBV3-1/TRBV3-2	CASSQGRGNTIYF	TGTGCCAGCAGCCAAGGGAGAGGAAACACCATATATTTT
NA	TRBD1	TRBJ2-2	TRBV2	CASSQDRPTNTGELFF	TGTGCCAGCAGTCAGGACAGGCCAACGAACACCGGGGAGCTGTTTTTT
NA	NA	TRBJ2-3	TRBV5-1	CASAPFLETDTQYF	TGCGCCAGCGCACCCTTTCTGGAGACAGATACGCAGTATTTT
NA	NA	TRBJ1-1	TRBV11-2	CASSLGGGNTEAFF	TGTGCCAGCAGCTTAGGAGGGGGGAACACTGAAGCTTTCTTT
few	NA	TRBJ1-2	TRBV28	CASRGSRTDLSGYTF	TGTGCCAGCAGGGGGAGCCGGACAGACCTCTCCGGCTACACCTTC
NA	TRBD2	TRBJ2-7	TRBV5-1	CASSSYSPAGGEQYF	TGCGCCAGCAGCTCATATTCCCCAGCGGGGGGCGAGCAGTACTTC
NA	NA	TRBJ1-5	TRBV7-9	CASSPVGGNSNQPQHF	TGTGCCAGCAGCCCGGTGGGAGGCAATAGCAATCAGCCCCAGCATTTT
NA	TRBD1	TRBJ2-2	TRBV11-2	CASSLLGTGYPGELFF	TGTGCCAGCAGCTTGCTAGGGACAGGGTATCCCGGGGAGCTGTTTTTT
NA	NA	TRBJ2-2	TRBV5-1	CASNDREAGELFF	TGCGCCAGCAACGACAGGGAGGCCGGGGAGCTGTTTTTT
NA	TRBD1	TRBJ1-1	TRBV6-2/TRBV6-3	CASSLVGTGFYTEAFF	TGTGCCAGCAGTCTCGTAGGGACAGGGTTCTACACTGAAGCTTTCTTT
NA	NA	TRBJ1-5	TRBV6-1	CASSEASGVSNQPQHF	TGTGCCAGCAGTGAAGCGTCAGGGGTCAGCAATCAGCCCCAGCATTTT
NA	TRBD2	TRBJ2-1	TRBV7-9	CASSEPGLAGVNEQFF	TGTGCCAGCAGCGAGCCGGGACTAGCGGGAGTCAATGAGCAGTTCTTC
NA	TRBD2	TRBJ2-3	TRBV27	CATTLGLAPGDTQYF	TGTGCCACCACGTTAGGACTAGCCCCCGGAGATACGCAGTATTTT
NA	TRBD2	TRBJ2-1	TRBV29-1	CSVRPGLGGNEQFF	TGCAGCGTTCGACCGGGACTAGGAGGCAATGAGCAGTTCTTC
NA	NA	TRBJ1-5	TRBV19	CASTSGSGNQPQHF	NA
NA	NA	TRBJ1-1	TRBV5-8	CASSFQGGDTEAFF	TGTGCCAGCAGCTTTCAGGGAGGGGACACTGAAGCTTTCTTT
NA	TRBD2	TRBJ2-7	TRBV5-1	CASSSPGLAGAWEQYF	TGCGCCAGCAGCTCCCCCGGACTAGCGGGAGCTTGGGAGCAGTACTTC
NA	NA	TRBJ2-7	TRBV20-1	CSASREQYF	TGCAGTGCTAGCAGGGAGCAGTACTTC
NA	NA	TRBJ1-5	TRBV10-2	CASQEDWGQLNQPQHF	TGCGCCAGCCAAGAGGATTGGGGGCAGCTGAATCAGCCCCAGCATTTT
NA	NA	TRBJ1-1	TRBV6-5	CASSSAWVGATEAFF	TGTGCCAGCAGTTCGGCCTGGGTTGGAGCCACTGAAGCTTTCTTT
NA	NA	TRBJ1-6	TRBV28	CASSLKVSRASRHSPLHF	TGTGCCAGCAGTTTAAAAGTTAGCAGGGCCAGTCGTCATTCACCCCTCCACTTT
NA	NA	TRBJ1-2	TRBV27	CASSSAGGLGSGYTF	TGTGCCAGCAGTTCCGCGGGGGGGCTCGGGAGTGGCTACACCTTC
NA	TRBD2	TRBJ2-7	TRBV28	CASSPQLGLAGVNEQYF	TGTGCCAGCAGTCCACAATTAGGGCTAGCGGGAGTGAACGAGCAGTACTTC
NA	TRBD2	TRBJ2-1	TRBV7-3	CASSLSSGGNYNEQFF	TGTGCCAGCAGCTTATCTAGCGGGGGGAATTACAATGAGCAGTTCTTC
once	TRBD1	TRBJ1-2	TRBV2	CASSGTGGGGYTF	TGTGCCAGCAGTGGGACAGGGGGGGGTGGCTACACCTTC
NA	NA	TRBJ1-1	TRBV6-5	CASSYLGGTEAFF	TGTGCCAGCAGTTACCTCGGGGGCACTGAAGCTTTCTTT
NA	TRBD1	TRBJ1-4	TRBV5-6	CASSRGQGAINEKLFF	TGTGCCAGCAGCAGGGGACAGGGGGCAATTAATGAAAAACTGTTTTTT
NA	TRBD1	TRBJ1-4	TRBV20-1	CSASIFRRVEGAHRNEKLFF	TGCAGTGCTAGTATTTTCCGACGAGTGGAGGGGGCGCATCGAAACGAAAAACTGTTTTTT
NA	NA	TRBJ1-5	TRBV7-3	CASSLNPLGPQHF	TGTGCCAGCAGCTTGAACCCCCTAGGGCCCCAGCATTTT
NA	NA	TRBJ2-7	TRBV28	CATLRDSLYEQYF	TGTGCCACCCTCCGGGACTCCCTCTACGAGCAGTACTTC
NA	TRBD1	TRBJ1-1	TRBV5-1	CASSLQTGGTEAFF	TGCGCCAGCAGCTTGCAGACAGGGGGCACTGAAGCTTTCTTT
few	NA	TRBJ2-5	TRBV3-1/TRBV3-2	CASSPIKGRETQYF	TGTGCCAGCAGCCCGATCAAGGGGCGGGAGACCCAGTACTTC
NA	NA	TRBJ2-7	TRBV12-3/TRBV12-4	CASSLSVYEQYF	TGTGCCAGCAGTTTATCGGTCTACGAGCAGTACTTC
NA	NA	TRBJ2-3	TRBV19	CASSIDGGLTDTQYF	TGTGCCAGTAGTATAGATGGCGGGCTCACAGATACGCAGTATTTT
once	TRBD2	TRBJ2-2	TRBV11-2	CASSTRLAGGIDTGELFF	TGTGCCAGCAGTACAAGACTAGCGGGGGGGATCGACACCGGGGAGCTGTTTTTT
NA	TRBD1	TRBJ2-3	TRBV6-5	CAPGGTGEIDTQYF	TGTGCCCCGGGGGGGACAGGGGAAATCGATACGCAGTATTTT
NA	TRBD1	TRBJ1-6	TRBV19	CASTDRVDSPLHF	TGTGCCAGTACCGACAGGGTTGATTCACCCCTCCACTTT
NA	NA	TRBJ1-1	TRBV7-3	CASSFPLMGRVMNTEAFF	TGTGCCAGCAGCTTCCCCCTTATGGGCAGGGTTATGAACACTGAAGCTTTCTTT
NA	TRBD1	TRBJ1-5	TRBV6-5	CASRTDRVVQPQHF	TGTGCCAGCAGGACCGACAGGGTTGTACAGCCCCAGCATTTT
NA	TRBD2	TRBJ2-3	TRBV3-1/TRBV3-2	CASSRGVAGGSTDTQYF	TGTGCCAGCAGCCGTGGGGTAGCGGGGGGCAGCACAGATACGCAGTATTTT
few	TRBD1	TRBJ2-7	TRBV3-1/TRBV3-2	CASSQADRGAYEQYF	TGTGCCAGCAGCCAAGCTGACAGGGGGGCCTACGAGCAGTACTTC
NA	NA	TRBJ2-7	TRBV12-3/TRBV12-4	CASSWGGNEQYF	TGTGCCAGCAGTTGGGGGGGCAACGAGCAGTACTTC
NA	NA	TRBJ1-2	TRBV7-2	CASSLGAGVGYTF	TGTGCCAGCAGCTTAGGGGCAGGGGTTGGCTACACCTTC
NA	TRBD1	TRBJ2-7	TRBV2	CASSDLWTGQYEQYF	TGTGCCAGCAGTGACTTGTGGACAGGGCAGTACGAGCAGTACTTC
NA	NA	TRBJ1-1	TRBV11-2	CASSPDMLNTEAFF	TGTGCCAGCAGCCCCGACATGTTGAACACTGAAGCTTTCTTT
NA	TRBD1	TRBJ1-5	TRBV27	CASSPRSGTEISNQPQHF	TGTGCCAGCAGCCCTAGATCAGGGACAGAAATTAGCAATCAGCCCCAGCATTTT
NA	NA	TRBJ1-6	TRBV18	CASSPPEGLRNSPLHF	TGTGCCAGCTCACCACCGGAGGGGTTGAGGAATTCACCCCTCCACTTT
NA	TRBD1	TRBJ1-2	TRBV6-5	CASSTGTGSYGYTF	TGTGCCAGCAGTACCGGGACAGGGAGCTATGGCTACACCTTC
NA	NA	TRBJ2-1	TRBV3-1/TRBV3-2	CASSQVETGEQFF	TGTGCCAGCAGCCAAGTGGAAACAGGGGAGCAGTTCTTC
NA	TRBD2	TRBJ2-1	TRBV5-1	CASSLDPRGANEQFF	TGCGCCAGCAGCTTGGACCCGCGGGGGGCTAATGAGCAGTTCTTC
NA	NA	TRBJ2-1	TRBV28	CASSFQGRGNEQFF	TGTGCCAGCAGTTTTCAGGGCAGGGGTAATGAGCAGTTCTTC
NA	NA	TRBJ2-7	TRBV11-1	CASSLQELSYEQYF	TGTGCCAGCAGCTTACAGGAACTTTCCTACGAGCAGTACTTC
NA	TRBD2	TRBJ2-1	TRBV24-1	CATSDPSGGGYNEQFF	TGTGCCACCAGTGACCCGTCGGGGGGGGGATACAATGAGCAGTTCTTC
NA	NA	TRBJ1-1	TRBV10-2	CACVRSVNTEAFF	TGCGCCTGCGTCAGAAGCGTGAACACTGAAGCTTTCTTT